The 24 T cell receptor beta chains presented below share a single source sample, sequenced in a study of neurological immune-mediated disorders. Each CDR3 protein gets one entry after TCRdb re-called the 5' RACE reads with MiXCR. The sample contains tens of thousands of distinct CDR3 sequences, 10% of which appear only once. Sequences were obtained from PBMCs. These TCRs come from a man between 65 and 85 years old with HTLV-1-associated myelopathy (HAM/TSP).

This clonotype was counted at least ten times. The CDR3 protein is CASSRTGGGETQYF. In nucleotides, the CDR3 is TGTGCCAGCAGCCGGACTGGGGGAGGGGAGACCCAGTACTTC. This chain connects TRBV7-9 to TRBJ2-5; 7 positions match TRBD2. The J segment lost 5 bases and the V segment lost 5 bases, leaving 8 bases of the junction unmatched. The germline CDR1 and CDR2 sequences are SEHNR and FQNEAQ (reference sequence). The CDR3 totals 14 residues.

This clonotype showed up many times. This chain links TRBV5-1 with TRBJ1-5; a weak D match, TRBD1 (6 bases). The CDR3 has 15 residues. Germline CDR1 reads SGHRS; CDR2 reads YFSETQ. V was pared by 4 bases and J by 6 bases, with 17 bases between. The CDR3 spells CASSGPRGLGQPQHF. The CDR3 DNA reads TGCGCCAGCAGCGGCCCCCGGGGGCTGGGTCAGCCCCAGCATTTT.

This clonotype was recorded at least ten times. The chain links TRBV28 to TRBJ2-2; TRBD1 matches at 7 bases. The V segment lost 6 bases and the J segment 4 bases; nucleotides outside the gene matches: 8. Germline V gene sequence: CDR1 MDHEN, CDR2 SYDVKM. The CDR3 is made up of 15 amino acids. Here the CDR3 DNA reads TGTGCCAGCAGGAAACAGGGGCTTGGCACCGGGGAGCTGTTTTTT. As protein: CASRKQGLGTGELFF.

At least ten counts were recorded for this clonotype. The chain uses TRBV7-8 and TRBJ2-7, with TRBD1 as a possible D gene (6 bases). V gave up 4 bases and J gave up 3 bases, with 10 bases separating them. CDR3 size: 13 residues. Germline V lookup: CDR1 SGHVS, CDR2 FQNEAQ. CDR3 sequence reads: CASSSRTDYEQYF. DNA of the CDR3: TGTGCCAGCAGCTCCAGGACAGACTACGAGCAGTACTTC. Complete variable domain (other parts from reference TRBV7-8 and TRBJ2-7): GAGVSQSPRYKVAKRGQDVALRCDPISGHVSLFWYQQALGQGPEFLTYFQNEAQLDKSGLPSDRFFAERPEGSVSTLKIQRTQQEDSAVYLCASSSRTDYEQYFGPGTRLTVT.

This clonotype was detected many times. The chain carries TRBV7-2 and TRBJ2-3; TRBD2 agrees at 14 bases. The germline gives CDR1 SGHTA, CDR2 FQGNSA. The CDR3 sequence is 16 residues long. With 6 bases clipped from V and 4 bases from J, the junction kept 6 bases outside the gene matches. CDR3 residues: CASRQTSGRVADTQYF. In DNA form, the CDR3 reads TGTGCCAGCAGGCAGACTAGCGGGAGGGTTGCAGATACGCAGTATTTT. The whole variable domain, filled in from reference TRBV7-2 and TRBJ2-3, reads GAGVSQSPSNKVTEKGKDVELRCDPISGHTALYWYRQSLGQGLEFLIYFQGNSAPDKSGLPSDRFSAERTGGSVSTLTIQRTQQEDSAVYLCASRQTSGRVADTQYFGPGTRLTVL.

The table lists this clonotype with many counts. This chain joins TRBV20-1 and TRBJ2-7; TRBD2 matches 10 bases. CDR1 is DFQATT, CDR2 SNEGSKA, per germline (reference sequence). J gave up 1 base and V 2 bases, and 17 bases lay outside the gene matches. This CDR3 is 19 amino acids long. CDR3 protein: CSARMAGQGSGRLSYEQYF. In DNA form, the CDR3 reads TGCAGTGCTAGAATGGCCGGACAGGGTAGCGGGAGGCTTTCCTACGAGCAGTACTTC.

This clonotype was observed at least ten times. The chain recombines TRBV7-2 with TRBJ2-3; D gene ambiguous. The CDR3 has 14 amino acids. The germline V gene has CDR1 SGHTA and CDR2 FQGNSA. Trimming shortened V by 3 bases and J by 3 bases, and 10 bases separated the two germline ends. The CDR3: CASSFLRRTDTQYF. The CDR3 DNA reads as TGTGCCAGCAGCTTCCTCCGCCGGACAGATACGCAGTATTTT.

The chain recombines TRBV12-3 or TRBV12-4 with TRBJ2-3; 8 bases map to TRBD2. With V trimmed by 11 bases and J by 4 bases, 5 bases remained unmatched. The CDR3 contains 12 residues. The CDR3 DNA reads TGTGCCCTAACGGGAGGGGCAGATACGCAGTATTTT. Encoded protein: CALTGGADTQYF.

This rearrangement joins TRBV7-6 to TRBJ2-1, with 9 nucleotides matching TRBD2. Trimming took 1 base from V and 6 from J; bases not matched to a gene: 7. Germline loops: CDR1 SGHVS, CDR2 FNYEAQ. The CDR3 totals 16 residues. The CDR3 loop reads CASSLEAGTSSNEQFF. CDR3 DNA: TGTGCCAGCAGCTTAGAGGCCGGGACTAGCAGCAATGAGCAGTTCTTC.

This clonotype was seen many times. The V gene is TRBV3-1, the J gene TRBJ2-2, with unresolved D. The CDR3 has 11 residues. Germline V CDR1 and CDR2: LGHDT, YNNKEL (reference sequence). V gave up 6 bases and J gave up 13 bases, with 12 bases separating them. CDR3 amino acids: CASSLTTRLFF. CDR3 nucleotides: TGTGCCAGCAGTCTAACCACAAGGCTGTTTTTT.

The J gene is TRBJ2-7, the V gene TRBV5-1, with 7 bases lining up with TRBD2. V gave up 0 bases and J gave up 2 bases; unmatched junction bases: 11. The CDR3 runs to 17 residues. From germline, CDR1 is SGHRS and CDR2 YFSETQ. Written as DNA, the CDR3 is TGCGCCAGCAGCTTGGTGTCAGCGGGGCCCGGGGCCTACGAGCAGTACTTC. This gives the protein CASSLVSAGPGAYEQYF.

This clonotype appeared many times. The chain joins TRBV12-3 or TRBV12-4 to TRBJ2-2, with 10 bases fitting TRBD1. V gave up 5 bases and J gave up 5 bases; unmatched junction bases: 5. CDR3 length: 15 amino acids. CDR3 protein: CASSVDRGQTGELFF. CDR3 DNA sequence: TGTGCCAGCAGTGTTGACAGGGGGCAGACCGGGGAGCTGTTTTTT.

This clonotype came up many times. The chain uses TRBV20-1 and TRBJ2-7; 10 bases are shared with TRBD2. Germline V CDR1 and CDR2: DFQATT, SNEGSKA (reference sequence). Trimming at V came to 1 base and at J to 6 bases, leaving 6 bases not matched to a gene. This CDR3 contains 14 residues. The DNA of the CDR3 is TGCAGTGCTAGAGCACTAGCGGGACCCCTCGAGCAGTACTTC. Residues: CSARALAGPLEQYF.

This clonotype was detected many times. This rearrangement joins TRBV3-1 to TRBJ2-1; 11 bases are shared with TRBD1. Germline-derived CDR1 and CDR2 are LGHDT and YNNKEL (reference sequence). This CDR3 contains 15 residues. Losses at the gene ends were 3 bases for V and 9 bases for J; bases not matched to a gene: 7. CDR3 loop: CASSQGQGGQGEQFF. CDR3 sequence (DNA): TGTGCCAGCAGCCAGGGACAGGGGGGTCAAGGTGAGCAGTTCTTC.

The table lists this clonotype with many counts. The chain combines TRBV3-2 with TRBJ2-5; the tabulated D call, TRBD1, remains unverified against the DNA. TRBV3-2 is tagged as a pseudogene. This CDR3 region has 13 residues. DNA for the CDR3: TGTGCCAGCAGCCAAGCCCCCGATGGGACCCAGTACTTC. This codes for CASSQAPDGTQYF.

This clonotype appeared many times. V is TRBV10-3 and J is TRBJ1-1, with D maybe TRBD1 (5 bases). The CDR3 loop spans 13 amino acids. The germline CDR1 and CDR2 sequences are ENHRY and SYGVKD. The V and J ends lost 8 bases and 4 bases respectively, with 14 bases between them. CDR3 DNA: TGTGCCATCTCAGCAGGGATGGGCACTGAAGCTTTCTTT. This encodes CAISAGMGTEAFF.

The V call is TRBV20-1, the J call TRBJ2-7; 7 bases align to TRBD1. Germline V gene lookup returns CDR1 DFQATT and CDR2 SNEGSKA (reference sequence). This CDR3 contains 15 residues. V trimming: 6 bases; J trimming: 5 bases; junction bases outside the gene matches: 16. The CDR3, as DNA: TGCAGTGCCCTATTTAGACAGGGCACGACCAACGAGCAGTACTTC. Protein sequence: CSALFRQGTTNEQYF.

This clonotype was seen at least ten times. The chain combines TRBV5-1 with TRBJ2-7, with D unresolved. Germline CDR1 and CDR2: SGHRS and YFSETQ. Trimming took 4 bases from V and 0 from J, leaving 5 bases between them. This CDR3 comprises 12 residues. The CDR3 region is CASSTPSYEQYF. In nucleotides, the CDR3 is TGCGCCAGCAGCACGCCCTCCTACGAGCAGTACTTC.

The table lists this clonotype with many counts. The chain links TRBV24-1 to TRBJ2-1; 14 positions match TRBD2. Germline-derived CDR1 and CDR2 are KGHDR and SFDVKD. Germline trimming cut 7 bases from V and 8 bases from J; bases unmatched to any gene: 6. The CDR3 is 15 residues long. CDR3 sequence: CATRSGTSGRDEQFF. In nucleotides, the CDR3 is TGTGCCACCAGATCCGGGACTAGCGGGAGAGATGAGCAGTTCTTC.

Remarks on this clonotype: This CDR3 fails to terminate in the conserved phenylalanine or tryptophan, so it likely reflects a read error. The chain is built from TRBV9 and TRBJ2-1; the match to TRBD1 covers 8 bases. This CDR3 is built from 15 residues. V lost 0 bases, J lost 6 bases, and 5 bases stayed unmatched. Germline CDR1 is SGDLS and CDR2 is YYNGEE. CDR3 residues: CASSVGTGKGNEQFL. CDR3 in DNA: TGTGCCAGCAGCGTAGGGACAGGGAAAGGCAATGAGCAGTTCTTA.

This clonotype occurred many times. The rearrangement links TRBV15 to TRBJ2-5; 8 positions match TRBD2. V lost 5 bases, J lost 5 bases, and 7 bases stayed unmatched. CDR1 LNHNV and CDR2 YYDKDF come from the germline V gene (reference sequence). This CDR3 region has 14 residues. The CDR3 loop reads CATSGHGGGETQYF. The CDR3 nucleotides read TGTGCCACCAGCGGCCACGGGGGGGGGGAGACCCAGTACTTC.

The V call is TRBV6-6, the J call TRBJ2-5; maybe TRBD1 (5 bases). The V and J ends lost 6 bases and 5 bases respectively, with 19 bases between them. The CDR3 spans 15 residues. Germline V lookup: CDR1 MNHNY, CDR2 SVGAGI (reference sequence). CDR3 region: CASSLSRQTGETQYF. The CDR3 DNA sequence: TGTGCCAGCAGCCTATCCAGACAGACTGGGGAGACCCAGTACTTC.

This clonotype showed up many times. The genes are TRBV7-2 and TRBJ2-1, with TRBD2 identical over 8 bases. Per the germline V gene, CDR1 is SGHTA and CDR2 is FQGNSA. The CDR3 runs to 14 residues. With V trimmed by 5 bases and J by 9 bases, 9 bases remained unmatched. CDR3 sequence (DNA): TGTGCCAGCAGCCGGGGACTAGATCGCGCTGAGCAGTTCTTC. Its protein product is CASSRGLDRAEQFF.

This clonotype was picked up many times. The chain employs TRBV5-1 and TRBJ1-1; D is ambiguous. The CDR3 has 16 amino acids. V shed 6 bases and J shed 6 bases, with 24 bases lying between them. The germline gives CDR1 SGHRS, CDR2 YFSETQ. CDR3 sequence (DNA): TGCGCCAGCAAACAGACTTCGGGCATCGCCAATCCTGAAGCTTTCTTT. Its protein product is CASKQTSGIANPEAFF.